This T cell receptor beta chain was profiled in a study of control samples from healthy donors and cancer patients (dated by TCRdb to about 2020). Notes on this clone: The antigen it recognizes is unknown. No base quality information exists; no much larger clone differs at one position.

In the germline V gene, CDR1 corresponds to SGDLS and CDR2 to YYNGEE. The CDR3 numbers 14 residues from cysteine through phenylalanine. Only the CDR3 portion is preserved as DNA: 42 bases, with reading frame beginning at the first base. The junction shows trimming of 0 bases on V and 8 bases on J, plus 12 bases between the germline ends. The library relied on the immunoSEQ multiplex PCR assay. Entries here come from immuneACCESS through TCRdb and include only in-frame sequences with V and J called. Some clones fail to appear in such tables; in the studies checked, an unresolved V gene covers under half of the shortfall, and the cause of the remainder is unknown. The sample records about 410,000 clones, more than 80% of which are singletons. The ten top clones hold about 6.3% of the sample.

This chain is built from TRBV9 and TRBJ2-1; the D gene assignment is ambiguous. The sequencing input was PBMCs. The source is a man in his forties with head and neck cancer. CDR3 protein: CASSVVGYPDEQFF. At the DNA level, the sequence is TGTGCCAGCAGCGTAGTGGGATACCCTGATGAGCAGTTCTTC.